This TCR beta chain is drawn from a study of beta chain features in type 1 diabetes. General study points: No resolution was reached here on whether HLA type influences TCRB rearrangement. More deletions and fewer insertions at VDJ junctions were seen in type 1 diabetes patients. Within each of all four CD4+ subsets, Type 1 diabetes patients had TCRB CDR3s that were moderately but significantly shorter. Sampled from patients, naive, central memory and Treg TCRB repertoires appeared more similar than those sampled from healthy donors.

The sequenced template was cDNA made from the entire isolated RNA. Clones were sequenced by immunoSEQ multiplex PCR, and TCRdb holds only the in-frame ones, with some missing. The repertoire holds approximately 280,000 clones, with approximately 15% as singletons. With regard to this clone: No antigen is known for it.

V lost 0 bases, J lost 8 bases, and 12 bases lay in between. Germline V gene lookup returns CDR1 LNHNV and CDR2 YYDKDF (reference sequence). The CDR3 runs to 14 residues. The chain has TRBV15 and TRBJ2-3; possible D gene TRBD2, 5 bases. The sample taken for sequencing was naive CD4+ T cells from blood. This TCR was recovered from a man between 18 and 35 years old with type 1 diabetes. Here the CDR3 DNA reads TGTGCCACCAGCAGAGATAGAGCTAGCAGTACGCAGTATTTT. This codes for CATSRDRASSTQYF.